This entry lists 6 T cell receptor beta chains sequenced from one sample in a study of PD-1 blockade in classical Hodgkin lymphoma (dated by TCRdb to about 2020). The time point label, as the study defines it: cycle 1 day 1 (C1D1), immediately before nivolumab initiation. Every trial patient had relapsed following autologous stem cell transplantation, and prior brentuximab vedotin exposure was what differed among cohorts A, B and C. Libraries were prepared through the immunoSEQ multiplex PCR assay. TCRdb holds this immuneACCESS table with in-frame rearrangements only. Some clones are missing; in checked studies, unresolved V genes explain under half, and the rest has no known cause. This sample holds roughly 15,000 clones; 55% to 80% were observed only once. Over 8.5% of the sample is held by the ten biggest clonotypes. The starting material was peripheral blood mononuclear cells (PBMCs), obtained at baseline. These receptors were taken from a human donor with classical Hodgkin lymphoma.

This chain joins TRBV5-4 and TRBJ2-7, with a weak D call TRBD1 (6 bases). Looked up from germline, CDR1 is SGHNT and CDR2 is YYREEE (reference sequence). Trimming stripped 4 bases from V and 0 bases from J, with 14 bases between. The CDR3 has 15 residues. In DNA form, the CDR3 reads TGTGCCAGCAGCCCTGACAGGCCGGACTCCTACGAGCAGTACTTC. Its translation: CASSPDRPDSYEQYF.

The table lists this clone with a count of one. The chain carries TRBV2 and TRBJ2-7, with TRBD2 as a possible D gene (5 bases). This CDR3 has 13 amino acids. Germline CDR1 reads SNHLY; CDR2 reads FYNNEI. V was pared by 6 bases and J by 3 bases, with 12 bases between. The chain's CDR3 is CASSEGLLYEQYF. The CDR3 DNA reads TGTGCCAGCAGCGAGGGCCTTCTCTACGAGCAGTACTTC.

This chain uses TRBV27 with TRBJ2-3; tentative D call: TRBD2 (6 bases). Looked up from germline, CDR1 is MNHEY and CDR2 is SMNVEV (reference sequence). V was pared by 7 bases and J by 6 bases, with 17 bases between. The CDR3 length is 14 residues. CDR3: CASNGGPRADTQYF. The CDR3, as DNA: TGTGCCAGCAACGGAGGGCCGCGGGCGGATACGCAGTATTTT.

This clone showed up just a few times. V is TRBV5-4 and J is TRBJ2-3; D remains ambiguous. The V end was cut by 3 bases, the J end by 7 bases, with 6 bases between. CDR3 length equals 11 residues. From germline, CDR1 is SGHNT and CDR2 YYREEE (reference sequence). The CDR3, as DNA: TGTGCCAGCAGCTCAAGCCATACGCAGTATTTT. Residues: CASSSSHTQYF.

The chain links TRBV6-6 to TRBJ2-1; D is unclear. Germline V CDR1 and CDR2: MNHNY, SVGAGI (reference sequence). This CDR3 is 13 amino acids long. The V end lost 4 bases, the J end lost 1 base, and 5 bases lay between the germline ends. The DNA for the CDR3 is TGTGCCAGCAGTTGGCGGTCCTACAATGAGCAGTTCTTC. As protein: CASSWRSYNEQFF.

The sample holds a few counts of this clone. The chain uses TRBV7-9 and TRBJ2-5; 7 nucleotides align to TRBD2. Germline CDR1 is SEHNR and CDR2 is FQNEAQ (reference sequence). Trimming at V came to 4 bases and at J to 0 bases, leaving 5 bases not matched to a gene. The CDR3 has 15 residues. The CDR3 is CASSYRSGYQETQYF. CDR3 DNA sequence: TGTGCCAGCAGCTACCGTAGCGGGTACCAAGAGACCCAGTACTTC.